This T cell receptor (beta chain) was sequenced for a study of blood T cell repertoires in COVID-19. About the research overall: Some COVID-19 samples were acute and others convalescent; all came from the United States, Italy and Spain.

Trimming removed 1 base from V and 0 bases from J, with 9 bases in between. CDR3 length equals 14 residues. Looked up from germline, CDR1 is GTSNPN and CDR2 is SVGIG (reference sequence). Method: immunoSEQ multiplex PCR; TCRdb's copy keeps in-frame clones and lacks some. The sample lists about 220,000 clones, roughly 84% seen once, with around 3.3% in the top ten. The chain has TRBV30 and TRBJ2-5; TRBD1 is a possible D gene (6 bases). The receptor was isolated from a woman older than 75 with acute or convalescent COVID-19. Input material: peripheral blood. CDR3 in amino acids: CAWSADRNQETQYF. The DNA for the CDR3 is TGTGCCTGGAGTGCGGACAGAAACCAAGAGACCCAGTACTTC.